Listed below are T cell receptor beta chains from one sample, sequenced in a study of cytomegalovirus exposure and HLA in healthy donors. Clones were sequenced by immunoSEQ multiplex PCR, and TCRdb holds only the in-frame ones, with some missing. Of tens of thousands of clones listed, 70% to 90% are singletons. Sample: PBMCs. The receptors were sampled from a man aged 25-40 years in good health and CMV-seronegative. Each CDR3 is given with its conserved first and last residue. D genes are given only for firm matches. Part of the rows lack a size; the others show once, few, many or a class for expanded clones.

J | V | D | size | DNA | CDR3
TRBJ1-1 | TRBV25-1 | TRBD1 | . | TGTGCCAGCAGTGTATACAGGGGTGAAGCTTTCTTT | CASSVYRGEAFF
TRBJ1-6 | TRBV30 | . | . | TGTGCCTGGAGTAAGCAGGGTCGGTCACCCCTCCACTTT | CAWSKQGRSPLHF
TRBJ2-3 | TRBV7-9 | TRBD1 | once | TGTGCCAGCAGCAGGACAGGGGCGAGGGGAGATACGCAGTATTTT | CASSRTGARGDTQYF
TRBJ2-4 | TRBV6-1 | . | . | TGTGCCAGCAGTGAAGCCACCTTGACAGTCAGACCCGCCAAAAACATTCAGTACTTC | CASSEATLTVRPAKNIQYF
TRBJ2-5 | TRBV5-1 | TRBD1 | . | TGCGCCAGCAGCTCCCAGGGGGCTGGGGAGACCCAGTACTTC | CASSSQGAGETQYF
TRBJ1-1 | TRBV5-1 | . | . | TGCGCCAGCAGCTTGGATACGGGGGTCACTGAAGCTTTCTTT | CASSLDTGVTEAFF
TRBJ1-1 | TRBV7-2 | . | . | TGTGCCAGCAGCTTAGTGGCAGGGTCGGCGACTGAAGCTTTCTTT | CASSLVAGSATEAFF
TRBJ2-4 | TRBV11-2 | . | . | TGTGCCAGCAGCTTAGATGGGCGGGACATTCAGTACTTC | CASSLDGRDIQYF
TRBJ2-3 | TRBV6-1 | . | . | TGTGCCAGCAGTGAAGGTTGGAGCACCACAGATACGCAGTATTTT | CASSEGWSTTDTQYF
TRBJ2-1 | TRBV5-1 | TRBD2 | . | TGCGCCAGCAGCTTTGGTAGCGGGGGGCTTACTGAGCAGTTCTTC | CASSFGSGGLTEQFF
TRBJ1-5 | TRBV7-9 | . | . | TGTGCCAGCAGCTTATCGAATCAGCCCCAGCATTTT | CASSLSNQPQHF
TRBJ1-1 | TRBV2 | TRBD1 | . | TGTGCCAGCACCTTGCAGGGGGGAATGAACACTGAAGCTTTCTTT | CASTLQGGMNTEAFF
TRBJ1-2 | TRBV19 | TRBD1 | . | TGTGCCAGCGCATGGACAGGGGAAGGCTATGGCTACACCTTC | CASAWTGEGYGYTF
TRBJ2-3 | TRBV28 | . | . | TGTGCCAGCAGTCCCGACGACAGCCGCAATAGGTACCGCACAGATACGCAGTATTTT | CASSPDDSRNRYRTDTQYF
TRBJ2-5 | TRBV4-2 | . | few | TGTGCCAGCAGCCAAGGTAGCGGCAACCAAGAGACCCAGTACTTC | CASSQGSGNQETQYF
TRBJ2-1 | TRBV6-1 | TRBD2 | . | TGTGCCAGCAGACTAGCGGGGGGAAGGAATGAGCAGTTCTTC | CASRLAGGRNEQFF
TRBJ2-2 | TRBV2 | . | . | TGTGCCAGCACCAGGGTTCCTCCCCCGAACACCGGGGAGCTGTTTTTT | CASTRVPPPNTGELFF
TRBJ2-7 | TRBV19 | TRBD1 | many | TGTGCCAGTAGAACCGGGACAGGGAGGACCTACGAGCAGTACTTC | CASRTGTGRTYEQYF
TRBJ2-5 | TRBV18 | . | few | TGTGCCACCCGGGGGGGACAGCCCCAAGAGACCCAGTACTTC | CATRGGQPQETQYF
TRBJ2-1 | TRBV4-3 | . | . | TGCGCCAGCAGCCAAGATTCAGCCTACAATGAGCAGTTCTTC | CASSQDSAYNEQFF
TRBJ2-2 | TRBV25-1 | TRBD2 | . | TGTGCCAGCAGTGAAGCGGGGGGGACCGGGGAGCTGTTTTTT | CASSEAGGTGELFF
TRBJ2-7 | TRBV27 | TRBD1 | . | TGTGCCAGCAGTTTACTGACCGGACAGGGGCCCCACGAGCAGTACTTC | CASSLLTGQGPHEQYF
TRBJ2-1 | TRBV11-3 | TRBD2 | few | TGTGCCAGCAGCCTAAAGCGGGGCTCCTACAATGAGCAGTTCTTC | CASSLKRGSYNEQFF
TRBJ2-2 | TRBV7-6 | . | . | TGTGCCAGCAGCCCCCTAGGTACCAACACCGGGGAGCTGTTTTTT | CASSPLGTNTGELFF
TRBJ1-6 | TRBV4-2 | . | . | TGTGCCAGCAGCCAAGATGAGGAGATTTCCTCACCCCTCCACTTT | CASSQDEEISSPLHF
TRBJ2-1 | TRBV7-6 | TRBD2 | . | TGTGCCAGCAGCTTGGGGGGACTAGCGGGGTTAAATGAGCAGTTCTTC | CASSLGGLAGLNEQFF
TRBJ1-4 | TRBV6-1 | TRBD1 | many | TGTGCCAGCAGAAGGACGACAGGGGCCGAAAAACTGTTTTTT | CASRRTTGAEKLFF
TRBJ2-1 | TRBV5-8 | . | . | TGTGCCAGCAGATTCCTTCGGGGAGATGAGCAGTTCTTC | CASRFLRGDEQFF
TRBJ1-2 | TRBV5-4 | TRBD1 | . | TGTGCCAGCAGCCGGAATAACAACAGGGGCAGGCTCGGCTACACCTTC | CASSRNNNRGRLGYTF
TRBJ2-7 | TRBV30 | . | . | TGTGCCTGGGGTACTGCAGGGTCTGAGCAGTACTTC | CAWGTAGSEQYF
TRBJ2-2 | TRBV5-1 | TRBD2 | . | TGCGCCAGCAGCTTGCGAACTAGCGGGAGAGGGACCGGGGAGCTGTTTTTT | CASSLRTSGRGTGELFF
TRBJ1-1 | TRBV29-1 | TRBD1 | . | TGCAGCGCTAGAACAGGGGGCACTGAAGCTTTCTTT | CSARTGGTEAFF
TRBJ1-2 | TRBV4-2 | TRBD1 | . | TGTGCCAGCAGCCAAGAGGGACAGGGGGCCGATGGCTACACCTTC | CASSQEGQGADGYTF
TRBJ2-3 | TRBV5-1 | TRBD2 | . | TGCGCCTCCGACCCTGGGGGGGGAAACACAGATACGCAGTATTTT | CASDPGGGNTDTQYF
TRBJ2-5 | TRBV6-6 | . | . | TGTGCCAGCAGACAGAGGGACACCCGCCAAGAGACCCAGTACTTC | CASRQRDTRQETQYF
TRBJ2-2 | TRBV19 | TRBD1 | . | TGTGCCAGTAATCACAGGGGGCTCCCCGGGGAGCTGTTTTTT | CASNHRGLPGELFF
TRBJ2-6 | TRBV19 | . | . | TGTGCCAGTATTTCGAGGGCTGGGGCCAACGTCCTGACTTTC | CASISRAGANVLTF
TRBJ1-1 | TRBV29-1 | . | . | TGCAGCGTTGAGACTCTTATGAACACTGAAGCTTTCTTT | CSVETLMNTEAFF
TRBJ2-3 | TRBV4-3 | . | . | TGCGCCAGCAGCCAAGTCGGGAGCGGAAACACAGATACGCAGTATTTT | CASSQVGSGNTDTQYF
TRBJ1-6 | TRBV7-3 | . | . | TGTGCCAGCAGCTTGGGGGGGCAGGGTTCACCCCTCCACTTT | CASSLGGQGSPLHF
TRBJ1-1 | TRBV7-2 | . | . | TGTGCCAGCAGTCGACAGATGAACACTGAAGCTTTCTTT | CASSRQMNTEAFF
TRBJ2-3 | TRBV9 | TRBD2 | . | TGTGCCAGCAGCAAGACTAGCGGGGCCACAGATACGCAGTATTTT | CASSKTSGATDTQYF
TRBJ1-1 | TRBV7-2 | . | . | TGTGCCAGCAGCTTACAGGGGAACACTGAAGCTTTCTTT | CASSLQGNTEAFF
TRBJ2-1 | TRBV2 | . | . | TGTGCCAGCAGGGACAGCTACAATGAGCAGTTCTTC | CASRDSYNEQFF
TRBJ1-3 | TRBV5-1 | . | . | TGCGCCAGCAGAAAAGGGGCGCAGGGAAACACCATATATTTT | CASRKGAQGNTIYF
TRBJ1-2 | TRBV7-9 | TRBD1 | . | TGTGCCAGTTCCGGGACAGGGATTTTCGGCTATGGCTACACCTTC | CASSGTGIFGYGYTF
TRBJ1-4 | TRBV6-1 | TRBD1 | . | TGTGCCAGCCTAACCCCAGGGGGTAATGAAAAACTGTTTTTT | CASLTPGGNEKLFF
TRBJ2-1 | TRBV7-2 | . | . | TGTGCCAGCAGCTCCCGTCCTGGCCAGGGTGAGCAGTTCTTC | CASSSRPGQGEQFF
TRBJ1-2 | TRBV7-9 | TRBD1 | . | TGTGCCAGCAGCCGGACAGGGACAATCTATGGCTACACCTTC | CASSRTGTIYGYTF
TRBJ2-7 | TRBV15 | TRBD2 | . | TGTGCCACCAGCCGTACTAGCGGGGGGGCCCGCGAGCAGTACTTC | CATSRTSGGAREQYF
TRBJ2-1 | TRBV28 | TRBD1 | . | TGTGCCAGCAGTACTAACAGGGGGTTAACTTACAATGAGCAGTTCTTC | CASSTNRGLTYNEQFF